The source of this T cell receptor (beta chain) is a study of cytomegalovirus exposure and HLA in healthy donors. Study observations and caveats: Researchers counted around 170 TCR beta chains as cytomegalovirus-associated. Being indistinguishable, some V segments were excluded, TRBV6-2 and TRBV6-3 among them.

The PCR was carried out with 60 Vbeta primers and 13 Jbeta primers. Libraries were prepared by immunoSEQ multiplex PCR; TCRdb keeps only in-frame clonotypes and omits some of them. The profile covers 150,000 to 190,000 clones, with roughly 84% appearing a single time and roughly 2.3% taken by the ten largest. CDR1 and CDR2 from the germline V gene are LGHNA and YSLEER. The CDR3 loop spans 13 amino acids. As concerns this clone: Its antigen is as yet unknown. Relative to the germline gene, one junction end is altered; a read error may explain this.

Sequences were obtained from PBMCs. J is TRBJ2-1 and V is TRBV4-3; weak D call: TRBD2 (6 bases). The source is a young woman in good health and CMV-seronegative. For the CDR3, the DNA is TGCGCCAGCAGCCAAGATCCTATAACTAGCAGAATCTTC. Translating it yields CASSQDPITSRIF.